The clone carrying this T cell receptor (beta chain) was recorded a few times. As it was prepared, the TCRbeta library received unique molecular identifiers. TCRdb ran MiXCR on the PCR reads and lists one entry per CDR3 protein. The top ten clones hold around 4.5% of a sample with 300,000 to 400,000 distinct CDR3 sequences, roughly 13% of them seen once. The CDR3 spans 14 residues. Trimming stripped 0 bases from V and 1 base from J, with 8 bases between. Germline CDR1 SGHRS, CDR2 YFSETQ. The data originate from a study of T-cell reconstitution after alpha-beta-depleted transplantation in children. The chain is built from TRBV5-1 and TRBJ2-7; D is unresolved. This TCR derives from a human donor who donated a stem cell graft to a child with Fanconi anemia. This sample comprised PBMCs, obtained from the stem cell graft. CDR3 sequence: CASSLDPVSYEQYF. The CDR3 DNA sequence: TGCGCCAGCAGCTTGGATCCAGTATCCTACGAGCAGTACTTC.